This is a list of T cell receptor beta chains from one sample in a study of blood T cell repertoires in COVID-19. Assay: immunoSEQ multiplex PCR; the TCRdb copy retains only in-frame clones and omits some. The sample has approximately 82,000 clones; over 80% are singletons. Sequenced material: peripheral blood. These receptors were collected from a woman aged 55-70 years with active COVID-19. Both conserved end residues are part of each CDR3. The D gene is left open where the match is weak. Only some rows state a clone size, as once, few, many or a class for expanded clones.

j_gene	d_gene	v_gene	abundance	CDR3nt	CDR3aa
TRBJ1-2	TRBD1	TRBV9	once	TGTGCCAGCAGCGTAGGAGGGACAGACTCCTATGGCTACACCTTC	CASSVGGTDSYGYTF
TRBJ2-7	TRBD1	TRBV28	.	TGTGCCAGCAGCACGCAGGGGGTGGGCTCCTACGAGCAGTACTTC	CASSTQGVGSYEQYF
TRBJ1-5	.	TRBV19	few	TGTGCCAGTTGGGGGGGACTGGGAGGGGTCCAGCCCCAGCATTTT	CASWGGLGGVQPQHF
TRBJ2-6	TRBD1	TRBV19	once	TGTGCCAGTAGTACGGGGACAGGGACGACAATCTCTGGGGCCAACGTCCTGACTTTC	CASSTGTGTTISGANVLTF
TRBJ1-2	.	TRBV3-1/TRBV3-2	.	TGTGCCAGCAGCCAAGGGTCCCCAGGGGTCGGCTATGGCTACACCTTC	CASSQGSPGVGYGYTF
TRBJ1-5	TRBD1	TRBV18	once	TGTGCCAGCTCACCACCGGGACAGGGAGTAAGCAATCAGCCCCAGCATTTT	CASSPPGQGVSNQPQHF
TRBJ1-1	TRBD1	TRBV6-6	.	TGTGCCAGCACCTACTTCGGGACAGCGAACACTGAAGCTTTCTTT	CASTYFGTANTEAFF
TRBJ1-2	.	TRBV28	.	TGTGCCAGCAGTTTGCCGGGTCCGCAACCCCACTATGGCTACACCTTC	CASSLPGPQPHYGYTF
TRBJ2-3	.	TRBV5-6	.	TGTGCCAGCAGCTTGGATAGGGGCATAACTAGCACAGATACGCAGTATTTT	CASSLDRGITSTDTQYF
TRBJ2-1	TRBD2	TRBV3-1/TRBV3-2	.	TGTGCCAGCAGCCGGTACTCGGGGGGGGGCAATGAGCAGTTCTTC	CASSRYSGGGNEQFF
TRBJ1-2	.	TRBV10-1	once	TGCGCCAGCAGTGAGAACAGATATATTGGTGGCTACACCTTC	CASSENRYIGGYTF
TRBJ2-1	.	TRBV28	.	TGTGCCAGCAGCCACTTTCGGGTTTCCTACAATGAGCAGTTCTTC	CASSHFRVSYNEQFF
TRBJ2-7	.	TRBV3-1/TRBV3-2	.	TGTGCCAGCAGCCAATTGAGTTACGAGCAGTACTTC	CASSQLSYEQYF
TRBJ2-5	TRBD2	TRBV6-2/TRBV6-3	once	TGTGCCAGCAGTGGACTAGCGGGGGGACACCAGTACTTC	CASSGLAGGHQYF
TRBJ2-1	.	TRBV24-1	.	TGTGCCACCAGTGACTCCGCCGCTACTAGCTCCTACAATGAGCAGTTCTTC	CATSDSAATSSYNEQFF
TRBJ1-4	.	TRBV25-1	.	TGTGCCAGCAGACAGCCCAATAATGAAAAACTGTTTTTT	CASRQPNNEKLFF
TRBJ2-2	TRBD1	TRBV5-1	.	TGCGCCAGCAGCTCCAAGACAGGGTATGAGTCCGGGGAGCTGTTTTTT	CASSSKTGYESGELFF
TRBJ2-7	TRBD1	TRBV28	.	TGTGCCAGCAGTCGGGGACAGGGGAGACACGAGCAGTACTTC	CASSRGQGRHEQYF
TRBJ2-7	TRBD1	TRBV24-1	.	TGTGCCACCAGTGAAACCGGGACAGGCGTAAACGAGCAGTACTTC	CATSETGTGVNEQYF
TRBJ1-4	TRBD1	TRBV5-4	.	TGTGCCAGCAGCTTGGCGGCAGACAGGGGGGAAGAAAAACTGTTTTTT	CASSLAADRGEEKLFF
TRBJ2-1	.	TRBV5-1	.	TGCGCCAGCAGCTTCCATAGCAGGGCTGACTACAATGAGCAGTTCTTC	CASSFHSRADYNEQFF
TRBJ1-6	.	TRBV3-1/TRBV3-2	.	TGTGCCAGCAGCCCAGAGCGCTCCTATAATTCACCCCTCCACTTT	CASSPERSYNSPLHF
TRBJ1-1	TRBD1	TRBV7-3	.	TGTGCCAGCAGCACCGGGACAGATGAAGCTTTCTTT	CASSTGTDEAFF
TRBJ2-5	.	TRBV18	.	TGTGCCAGCTCTAGCTTTTACCAAGAGACCCAGTACTTC	CASSSFYQETQYF
TRBJ2-3	TRBD1	TRBV3-1/TRBV3-2	.	TGTGCCAGCAGCCAAGATGGGACAGGGGTCCCAGATACGCAGTATTTT	CASSQDGTGVPDTQYF
TRBJ2-7	.	TRBV5-5	.	TGTGCCAGCAGCTTGGGGGCGACCGGTACCTACGAGCAGTACTTC	CASSLGATGTYEQYF
TRBJ2-2	.	TRBV10-3	.	TGTGCCATCAGTGAGCATAGCTCTCCCGGGGAGCTGTTTTTT	CAISEHSSPGELFF
TRBJ2-7	.	TRBV19	.	TGTGCCAGTAGCGGATGGGCAGGAAACGAGCAGTACTTC	CASSGWAGNEQYF
TRBJ1-3	.	TRBV11-2	.	TGTGCCAGCAGCTTAGGCCAGATCTCTGGAAACACCATATATTTT	CASSLGQISGNTIYF
TRBJ1-1	.	TRBV11-2	.	TGTGCCAGCAGCTCTCGAACGGGGACTGAAGCTTTCTTT	CASSSRTGTEAFF
TRBJ1-5	.	TRBV19	.	TGTGCCAGTAGGCCGTCGGACACACCAGTGAGCAATCAGCCCCAGCATTTT	CASRPSDTPVSNQPQHF
TRBJ1-2	TRBD1	TRBV7-8	.	TGTGCCAGCAGCCCACGGGGCGGACAGGGGAACTATGGCTACACCTTC	CASSPRGGQGNYGYTF
TRBJ1-6	TRBD1	TRBV5-4	.	TGTGCCAGCAGCAAGAAGACAGGGGGCTTTAATTCACCCCTCCACTTT	CASSKKTGGFNSPLHF
TRBJ2-7	.	TRBV6-1	once	TGTGCCAGCAGTGAAATAGCGTACTCCTACGAGCAGTACTTC	CASSEIAYSYEQYF
TRBJ1-1	.	TRBV3-1/TRBV3-2	.	TGTGCCAGCAGCCAAGAGAGGTTTGGCGAAGCTTTCTTT	CASSQERFGEAFF
TRBJ2-5	.	TRBV28	.	TGTGCCAGCAGCCAGGGGGGCCCGCTCGGGACCCAGTACTTC	CASSQGGPLGTQYF
TRBJ2-6	.	TRBV15	.	TGTGCCACCAACCTTATGAGGTTCGGCCGCTCTGGGGCCAACGTCCTGACTTTC	CATNLMRFGRSGANVLTF
TRBJ2-5	TRBD2	TRBV2	.	TGTGCCAGCAGTTCCCCAGCGGGGGCCTTACAAGAGACCCAGTACTTC	CASSSPAGALQETQYF
TRBJ1-3	.	TRBV10-3	.	TGTGCCATCAAAGACTTCAACCCAACGGCAGACTCTGGAAACACCATATATTTT	CAIKDFNPTADSGNTIYF
TRBJ2-2	TRBD1	TRBV7-3	once	TGTGCCAGCAGCTTAAGGGGAGGGACAGGGGCCGGGGAGCTGTTTTTT	CASSLRGGTGAGELFF
TRBJ2-3	.	TRBV19	few	TGTGCCAGTAGTATTCAGGCAGATACGCAGTATTTT	CASSIQADTQYF
TRBJ1-6	.	TRBV6-1	.	TGTGCCAGCAGTGAAGTGACCGGGGGACTGCATGCAGGCAATTCACCCCTCCACTTT	CASSEVTGGLHAGNSPLHF